The 10 T cell receptor beta chains in this list originate from one sample, sequenced in a study of blood T cell repertoires in COVID-19. The protocol was immunoSEQ multiplex PCR, while the TCRdb copy is restricted to in-frame clones and leaves out a portion. The table has about 59,000 clones, 70% to 90% seen once; the top ten hold approximately 7.2%. Sequenced input: peripheral blood. The receptors shown here come from a man aged 60 to 69 with acute or convalescent COVID-19.

J is TRBJ1-5 and V is TRBV5-5; 9 positions agree with TRBD1. Germline CDR1 SGHKS, CDR2 YYEKEE (reference sequence). With V trimmed by 4 bases and J by 13 bases, 15 bases remained unmatched. The CDR3 consists of 15 residues. The CDR3 is CASSEAGTGQIPQHF. The CDR3 nucleotides read TGTGCCAGCAGCGAAGCCGGGACAGGGCAGATTCCACAGCATTTT.

The rearrangement uses TRBV2 and TRBJ2-3; D is possibly TRBD2 (6 bases). The CDR3 spans 13 residues. The germline V gene has CDR1 SNHLY and CDR2 FYNNEI. V lost 8 bases and J 2 bases, leaving 11 bases between the germline ends. The CDR3 here is CASSRDFTDTQYF. CDR3 DNA: TGTGCCAGCTCCCGGGACTTCACAGATACGCAGTATTTT.

This clone was recorded only once. The genes are TRBV5-1 and TRBJ2-3, with 15 bases fitting TRBD2. Germline V gene lookup returns CDR1 SGHRS and CDR2 YFSETQ. J gave up 4 bases and V 4 bases, and 4 bases lay outside the gene matches. The CDR3 extends over 16 amino acids. The CDR3 DNA reads as TGCGCCAGCAGCGGGCGGACTAGCGGGGGGGCAGATACGCAGTATTTT. It yields the protein CASSGRTSGGADTQYF.

This sequence joins TRBV12-3 or TRBV12-4 and TRBJ2-1; 8 bases match TRBD2. This CDR3 has 13 amino acids. Germline trimming cut 5 bases from V and 6 bases from J; bases unmatched to any gene: 3. CDR3 protein: CASSHSGVNEQFF. CDR3 coding DNA: TGTGCCAGCAGTCATAGCGGGGTCAATGAGCAGTTCTTC.

The chain has TRBV18 and TRBJ2-7, with D maybe TRBD2 (5 bases). Trimming left V 2 bases short and J 6 bases short, with 14 bases between. The CDR3 is made up of 14 amino acids. CDR1 KGHSH and CDR2 LQKENI come from the germline V gene. The CDR3 loop is CASSPVRGMIEQYF. The CDR3 region has the DNA TGTGCCAGCTCACCAGTCCGGGGAATGATCGAGCAGTACTTC. Full variable domain (missing parts from reference TRBV18 and TRBJ2-7): NAGVMQNPRHLVRRRGQEARLRCSPMKGHSHVYWYRQLPEEGLKFMVYLQKENIIDESGMPKERFSAEFPKEGPSILRIQQVVRGDSAAYFCASSPVRGMIEQYFGPGTRLTVT.

This clone appeared a single time. The rearrangement joins TRBV28 to TRBJ1-2, with D possibly TRBD1 on 6 matching bases. The CDR3 is 16 amino acids. In germline, CDR1 is MDHEN, CDR2 SYDVKM. Trimming removed 6 bases from V and 0 bases from J, with 17 bases in between. The CDR3 DNA sequence: TGTGCCAGCAGCCGTCTTGACAAGGGGGCTAACTATGGCTACACCTTC. Translated, it gives CASSRLDKGANYGYTF.

V gene TRBV12-3 or TRBV12-4 combines with J gene TRBJ2-5; D call uncertain. This CDR3 is 11 amino acids long. Trimming pared 2 bases from V and 4 bases from J, leaving 2 bases between. The CDR3 region has the DNA TGTGCCAGCAGTTTACTAGAGACCCAGTACTTC. It codes for CASSLLETQYF.

V and J are TRBV25-1 and TRBJ2-7; D is perhaps TRBD2 (6 bases). Germline CDR1 reads MGHDK; CDR2 reads SYGVNS. V was cut by 8 bases and J by 2 bases, with 22 bases left in between. This CDR3 region has 16 residues. The CDR3 DNA follows: TGTGCCAGCCGGGGGTTGGGGACGCGGGACCCCTACGAGCAGTACTTC. Translation: CASRGLGTRDPYEQYF.

CDR3 sequence reads: CASSYGVAGGYEQFF. The DNA for the CDR3 is TGTGCCAGCAGTTACGGGGTAGCGGGGGGATATGAGCAGTTCTTC. V and J are TRBV6-2 or TRBV6-3 and TRBJ2-1, with 10 bases that match TRBD2. The junction had 6 bases not matched to a gene; V was cut back by 2 bases and J by 8 bases. Germline CDR1 is MNHEY and CDR2 is SVGEGT. This CDR3 spans 15 amino acids.

The gene calls are TRBV29-1 and TRBJ1-1; a weak D match, TRBD1 (6 bases). The CDR3 is 13 residues long. CDR1 is SQVTM and CDR2 is ANQGSEA in the germline V gene. Trimming removed 7 bases at V and 9 bases at J, with 21 bases between. The CDR3 loop reads CSAVVQGFRKAFF. The CDR3 DNA reads as TGCAGCGCCGTGGTGCAGGGGTTTAGGAAAGCTTTCTTT.